This TCR beta chain derives from a study of cytomegalovirus exposure and HLA in healthy donors. On the study more broadly: In a later analysis, it was reported that the 90 to 150 validation repertoires had been produced on the same platform as the 600 to 850 repertoires belonging to the first cohort. Overall study findings and caveats: The study recorded 150 to 200 TCR beta chains that were cytomegalovirus-associated.

Concerning this clone: The target antigen is unknown.

Profiled with immunoSEQ multiplex PCR; TCRdb holds only in-frame clones, not every one. The sample lists approximately 200,000 clones; approximately 86% were seen once. Germline V gives CDR1 WNHNN, CDR2 SYGVQD (reference sequence). This CDR3 comprises 15 residues. V trimming: 3 bases; J trimming: 4 bases; junction bases outside the gene matches: 7. The sequence was obtained from a woman aged 18-29 years in good health and CMV-seronegative. Sample: PBMCs. J is TRBJ2-7 and V is TRBV10-1, with 9 bases identical to TRBD2. In DNA form, the CDR3 reads TGCGCCAGCAGTGAACCGGGACTAGCAGTGTACGAGCAGTACTTC. Its translation: CASSEPGLAVYEQYF.